This T cell receptor (beta chain) emerged from a study of T-cell memory formation after mild COVID-19. TCRdb analysed the 5' RACE reads with MiXCR anew, one entry per CDR3 protein. The top ten clones hold 8.1% of a sample with hundreds of thousands of distinct CDR3 sequences, approximately 15% of them seen once. CDR3 size: 14 residues. V gave up 2 bases and J gave up 4 bases, with 10 bases separating them. Germline CDR1 KGHDR, CDR2 SFDVKD. The receptor was isolated from an adult woman who had mild COVID-19 (a few samples of this study predate the infection). Cell type and time point are not known. The rearrangement links TRBV24-1 to TRBJ1-2; TRBD1 is a possible D gene (5 bases). The specimen was PBMCs or a T cell subset sorted from them (not recorded which). CDR3 DNA sequence: TGTGCCACCAGTGATTCTGGGACCGTCTATGGCTACACCTTC. It encodes CATSDSGTVYGYTF.